This note documents a single TCR beta chain sequence. Its antigen is still unknown. This sample is part of a study of cytomegalovirus exposure and HLA in healthy donors. Sequenced by immunoSEQ multiplex PCR; TCRdb stores in-frame clones only, minus some. Of under 300,000 clones in the sample, 86% are singletons; the top ten hold 1% to 1.5%. Study-level results: The authors confirmed in vitro that a few CMV-associated chains were specific for CMV antigens. The listing of 150 or so TCR beta chains classed them as cytomegalovirus-associated.

CDR3 length equals 8 residues. The sequence derives from a woman in her 30s in good health and CMV-seropositive. The chain has TRBV21-1 and TRBJ2-7; no DNA check was done on the table's D call, TRBD2. TRBV21-1 is a listed pseudogene. The sequenced sample was PBMCs. The CDR3 nucleotides are TGTGCCAGCTACGGGATGCCCTTC. This codes for CASYGMPF.